A selection of T cell receptor beta chains follows, all from one sample in a study of blood T cells in healthy people across ages. TCRdb independently ran MiXCR on the 5' RACE reads; one entry per CDR3 protein. The sample has 650,000 to 1,000,000 distinct CDR3 sequences, 36% seen once. The source material was blood. All receptors derive from a young man in good health. Each CDR3 is given without its conserved first and last residue. The order of the fields is V gene, clone size, CDR3 protein. Rows may omit the clone size; those that give it use once, few, many or a size class.

v_gene: TRBV9; abundance: .; CDR3aa: ASSVRFESYEQY
v_gene: TRBV20-1; abundance: .; CDR3aa: SARGGLHREQY
v_gene: TRBV4-1; abundance: .; CDR3aa: ASSQDWGAGGAQAETQY
v_gene: TRBV5-1; abundance: many; CDR3aa: ASSPLQTGTGELF
v_gene: TRBV6-5; abundance: .; CDR3aa: ASSERIVTNYGYT
v_gene: TRBV20-1; abundance: few; CDR3aa: SAQVGSSTDTQY
v_gene: TRBV7-2; abundance: .; CDR3aa: ASSQRVTTNNEQF
v_gene: TRBV7-9; abundance: .; CDR3aa: ANSLKGTGERGYGYT
v_gene: TRBV9; abundance: .; CDR3aa: ASMRGDSYTDTQY
v_gene: TRBV9; abundance: .; CDR3aa: ASSVERGVTGELF
v_gene: TRBV7-9; abundance: .; CDR3aa: ASSPSGLADSWDEQY
v_gene: TRBV14; abundance: .; CDR3aa: ASSRTENSPLH
v_gene: TRBV5-5; abundance: .; CDR3aa: ASSLVVGENTEAF
v_gene: TRBV7-9; abundance: few; CDR3aa: ASTFTGIETQY
v_gene: TRBV9; abundance: .; CDR3aa: ASSVGWRGPSGTEAF
v_gene: TRBV5-1; abundance: few; CDR3aa: ASSGWASADTDTQY
v_gene: TRBV6-6; abundance: .; CDR3aa: ANNPLGSSYNEQF
v_gene: TRBV12-3/TRBV12-4; abundance: few; CDR3aa: ASSYRQGEQPQH
v_gene: TRBV7-9; abundance: .; CDR3aa: ASSPVVGDNYNEQF
v_gene: TRBV2; abundance: .; CDR3aa: ASRTGGTRTEAF
v_gene: TRBV12-3/TRBV12-4; abundance: many; CDR3aa: ASSLSAGEKLF
v_gene: TRBV10-3; abundance: many; CDR3aa: AISVGRDGYT
v_gene: TRBV30; abundance: few; CDR3aa: AWSVQWDTQY
v_gene: TRBV6-7; abundance: .; CDR3aa: VWGTKSKRNSPLH
v_gene: TRBV5-5; abundance: many; CDR3aa: ASSSDRAYNQPQH
v_gene: TRBV12-3/TRBV12-4; abundance: .; CDR3aa: ASRDRPMNTEAF
v_gene: TRBV12-3/TRBV12-4; abundance: .; CDR3aa: PSTVLRGDDNEQF
v_gene: TRBV6-5; abundance: many; CDR3aa: ASSNRDTFGRDIQY
v_gene: TRBV6-5; abundance: .; CDR3aa: ASSYSPPSRNQETQF
v_gene: TRBV7-2; abundance: few; CDR3aa: ASSFLPDTPYNEQF
v_gene: TRBV6-5; abundance: .; CDR3aa: ASSYSILAGQDFRGYT
v_gene: TRBV20-1; abundance: .; CDR3aa: SAIIGTPHSPLH
v_gene: TRBV5-1; abundance: .; CDR3aa: ASGRDRVMNTEAF
v_gene: TRBV29-1; abundance: .; CDR3aa: SGRTGGEKLF
v_gene: TRBV20-1; abundance: few; CDR3aa: SARWGAEDYGYT
v_gene: TRBV6-6; abundance: .; CDR3aa: ASSYTENYGYT
v_gene: TRBV5-1; abundance: few; CDR3aa: ASSATTTGANYGYT
v_gene: TRBV28; abundance: .; CDR3aa: ASRWTAAYEQY
v_gene: TRBV29-1; abundance: .; CDR3aa: SVRGGIDTQY
v_gene: TRBV6-1; abundance: .; CDR3aa: AGNPRGIYGYT
v_gene: TRBV4-3; abundance: few; CDR3aa: ASSQQPRRGSDTQY
v_gene: TRBV5-1; abundance: .; CDR3aa: ASSWEGPKEETQY
v_gene: TRBV4-2; abundance: few; CDR3aa: ASSQGGSSGGPGEQF
v_gene: TRBV21-1; abundance: .; CDR3aa: AITGTSYGYT
v_gene: TRBV25-1; abundance: .; CDR3aa: ASSEYSFSGGTEAF
v_gene: TRBV4-1; abundance: many; CDR3aa: ASSQDLLGAYEQY
v_gene: TRBV15; abundance: .; CDR3aa: ATSREPLVQSNSPLH
v_gene: TRBV9; abundance: .; CDR3aa: ASSVDELSDAQY